Described below is a single TCR beta chain sequence and its context. Its antigen is unknown. A multiplex PCR was run with 60 Vbeta primers and 13 Jbeta primers. Profiled with immunoSEQ multiplex PCR; TCRdb holds only in-frame clones, not every one. The table lists 60,000 to 75,000 clones, 75% to 85% of them singletons, with roughly 8% in the top ten. The data derive from a study of cytomegalovirus exposure and HLA in healthy donors. The study, taken as a whole, reports: Another analysis was done later, and it associated 16,951 TCR beta sequences with HLA alleles at 0.05 false discovery rate.

Input material: PBMCs. This TCR was recovered from a man aged 18 to 30 in good health and CMV-seropositive.

DNA of the CDR3: TGTGCCTGGAGCACATTACAGATCTCCTATGGCTACACCTTC. This codes for CAWSTLQISYGYTF. The V gene is TRBV30, the J gene TRBJ1-2; no definite D call. The V end lost 3 bases, the J end lost 4 bases, and 15 bases lay between the germline ends. Germline V gene sequence: CDR1 GTSNPN, CDR2 SVGIG (reference sequence). The CDR3 extends over 14 amino acids.